This T cell receptor beta chain was sequenced during a study of PD-1 blockade in classical Hodgkin lymphoma. Study-wide results and caveats: Factors driving the repertoire differences, possibly disease activity or prior therapy, remain undefined.

As for this clone: No antigen is known for it.

Sample time point: newly diagnosed, previously untreated cHL patient sample. PBMCs were thawed, and CD8+ T cells were then isolated from them by magnetic negative selection. The CDR3 covers 19 residues. Germline CDR1 is SGHVS and CDR2 is FNYEAQ. The ends were cut back, 3 bases at V and 0 bases at J, with 21 bases in the middle. Profiling relied on immunoSEQ multiplex PCR, and the TCRdb table lists in-frame clones only, not all of them. The sample records some 5,400 clones, about 86% being singletons. The TCR was taken from a human donor with classical Hodgkin lymphoma. The chain joins TRBV7-6 to TRBJ2-1; tentatively, D is TRBD1 (5 bases). The sequenced material came from CD8+ T cells from blood. As DNA, the CDR3 is TGTGCCAGCAGCTTTTCCAGGGCCACCTTTTCGAGCTCCTACAATGAGCAGTTCTTC. Translating gives CASSFSRATFSSSYNEQFF.